What follows describes a single T cell receptor beta chain. What it binds is not known. The record originates from a study of esophageal squamous cell carcinoma under preoperative chemotherapy. About the study: Samples included peripheral blood T cells as well as tumor-infiltrating lymphocytes.

One entry per CDR3 protein, called by TCRdb with MiXCR from the PCR reads. Found here are approximately 30,000 distinct CDR3 sequences, around 50% of them singletons; the top ten hold 10% to 15%. In germline, CDR1 is SEHNR, CDR2 FQNEAQ (reference sequence). V shed 4 bases and J shed 1 base, with 19 bases lying between them. CDR3 length equals 17 residues. Findings of the study overall: After treatment, tumor-infiltrating lymphocytes seemed to come partly from incoming peripheral T cells, not only local changes. Tumor-infiltrating lymphocytes showed no significant post-chemotherapy TCR diversity increase, unlike peripheral T cells.

Regarding time point: before preoperative PTX-NDP chemotherapy. Patients received paclitaxel-nedaplatin as preoperative chemotherapy before surgery. The sample here was taken from a patient given preoperative chemotherapy. The clonotype was recovered from a human donor with esophageal squamous cell carcinoma. The donor label of this sample is uncertain. This chain uses TRBV7-9 with TRBJ1-1; D is perhaps TRBD1 (6 bases). The CDR3 nucleotides are TGTGCCAGCAGCTCAGCTCTCGGTGGGGACACGAACACTGAAGCTTTCTTT. The encoded protein is CASSSALGGDTNTEAFF.